This T cell receptor (beta chain) was sequenced during a study of cytomegalovirus exposure and HLA in healthy donors. Overall study: The use of the same platform for the roughly 130 validation repertoires and the 666 first-cohort repertoires was reported by a later analysis.

The donors formed part of the roughly 120-subject validation cohort, distinct from the approximately 670-subject first cohort. Trimming removed 4 bases from V and 2 bases from J, with 9 bases in between. Germline values: CDR1 SGDLS, CDR2 YYNGEE. The CDR3 runs to 13 residues. Sequenced by immunoSEQ multiplex PCR; TCRdb stores in-frame clones only, minus some. The table has some 180,000 clones, about 81% seen once. Of note for this clone: Its antigen remains unknown.

Study outcomes and limitations: In vitro data verified a few CMV-associated chains as specific for CMV antigens. Among TCR beta chains, those listed as cytomegalovirus-associated numbered about 160.

Sequenced: PBMCs. The chain employs TRBV9 and TRBJ1-1; D not certain. The clonotype was recovered from a woman aged 25 to 45 in good health and CMV-seronegative. CDR3 sequence reads: CASSLRRNTEAFF. As DNA, the CDR3 is TGTGCCAGCAGCTTGAGGAGAAACACTGAAGCTTTCTTT.